Sequencing of this TCR beta chain was carried out in a study of T cells after yellow fever vaccination. Germline lookup yields CDR1 SGHTA and CDR2 FQGNSA. J gave up 13 bases and V 5 bases, and 5 bases lay outside the gene matches. The CDR3 contains 11 residues. TCRdb independently ran MiXCR on the 5' RACE reads; one entry per CDR3 protein. The table includes almost 30,000 distinct CDR3 sequences, around 5.8% detected once. Sample: PBMCs, either bulk or a sorted T-cell subset (CD4+, CD8+, memory, or dextramer-sorted; not recorded which), taken on the day of the yellow fever booster vaccination. The chain uses TRBV7-2 and TRBJ2-3; 8 nucleotides line up with TRBD2. The TCR sequence derives from a man aged 25 to 40 who received the YFV17D yellow fever vaccine. The CDR3 spells CASSSGTREYF. The CDR3 region has the DNA TGTGCCAGCAGCAGTGGGACTAGAGAGTATTTT.